Here is one T cell receptor (beta chain) with its context. The sample belongs to a study of PD-1 blockade in classical Hodgkin lymphoma. CDR3 length: 13 amino acids. Germline loops: CDR1 SNHLY, CDR2 FYNNEI. The V end was cut by 3 bases, the J end by 8 bases, with 13 bases between. All patients experienced relapse after autologous stem cell transplantation, and brentuximab vedotin exposure was variable. TCRdb keeps only in-frame clones here, not all; method: immunoSEQ multiplex PCR. This sample has 29,000 or so clones; approximately 70% occur once, and the top ten carry roughly 15%. The chain combines TRBV2 with TRBJ1-2; TRBD1 is a possible D gene (5 bases). The receptor's source is a human donor with classical Hodgkin lymphoma. Sequences were derived from peripheral blood mononuclear cells (PBMCs), sampled before the second cycle of nivolumab. CDR3 sequence (DNA): TGTGCCAGCAGTGATGAGAGGGCAGGGGGCTACACCTTC. Translated: CASSDERAGGYTF.